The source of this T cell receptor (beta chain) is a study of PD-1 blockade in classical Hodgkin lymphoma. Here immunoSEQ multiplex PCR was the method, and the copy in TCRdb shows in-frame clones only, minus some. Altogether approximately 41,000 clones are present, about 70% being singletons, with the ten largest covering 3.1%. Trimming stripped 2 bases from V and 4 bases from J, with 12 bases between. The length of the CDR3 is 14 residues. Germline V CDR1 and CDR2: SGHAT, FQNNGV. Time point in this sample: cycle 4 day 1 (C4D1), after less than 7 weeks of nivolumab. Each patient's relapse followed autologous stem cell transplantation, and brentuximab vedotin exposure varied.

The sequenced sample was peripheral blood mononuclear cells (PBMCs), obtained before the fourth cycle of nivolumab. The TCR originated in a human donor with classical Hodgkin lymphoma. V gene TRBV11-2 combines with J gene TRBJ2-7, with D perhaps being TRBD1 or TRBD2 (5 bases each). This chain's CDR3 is CASSLTTGLYEQYF. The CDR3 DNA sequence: TGTGCCAGCAGCTTAACCACGGGGCTTTACGAGCAGTACTTC.